This T cell receptor (beta chain) was profiled in a study of metastatic and nonmetastatic thyroid tumors. Study at large: It was across blood and tumor or nodule tissue from malignant and benign thyroid patients that repertoires were compared. Study results and caveats: Versus benign nodules, malignant thyroid tumors reportedly had significantly higher TCR beta diversity, in blood and tumor.

Treatment of any kind had been given to no patient before thyroid surgery. TCRdb re-called the PCR reads through MiXCR. The sample includes around 18,000 clones, about 32% seen only once; the top ten take roughly 12%. For this clone: Its specificity is unknown.

J gave up 4 bases and V 4 bases, and 11 bases lay outside the gene matches. Germline CDR1 reads SGHRS; CDR2 reads YFSETQ. The CDR3 is made up of 17 amino acids. V gene TRBV5-1 combines with J gene TRBJ2-1; 10 bases agree with TRBD2. The receptor's source is a male donor with papillary thyroid cancer or a benign thyroid nodule (not recorded which). Some clones in this sample may be carry-over from other donors' samples. The sample taken for sequencing was tumor tissue. In DNA, the CDR3 is TGCGCCAGCAGCCTCTACGTAGCGGGAGGTACTTACAATGAGCAGTTCTTC. It translates to CASSLYVAGGTYNEQFF.